Described below is a single TCR beta chain sequence and its context. In the original processing: It was from reference gene primer amplification that nucleated cell counts were estimated. Assay: immunoSEQ multiplex PCR; the TCRdb copy retains only in-frame clones and omits some. The DNA gave D and trimming, while V, J and clone size come from that table. In the table there are 15,000 to 20,000 clones, around 89% of which are singletons. The source of the sample is a study of blood T cell repertoires in COVID-19. Study overall: Whether acute or convalescent, the COVID-19 samples came from the United States, Italy and Spain. From T cells, B-cell-depleted T cells, or PBMCs came the material, which was cDNA or gDNA.

The germline gives CDR1 LNHDA, CDR2 SQIVND (reference sequence). The germline V and J ends were trimmed by 8 bases and 1 base, with 12 bases remaining between them. The length of the CDR3 is 14 residues. The sequence derives from a woman in her fifties or sixties with active COVID-19. Sequenced input: peripheral blood. The V gene is TRBV19, the J gene TRBJ1-5; D perhaps matches TRBD1 (6 bases). CDR3 nucleotides: TGTGCCAGTCAATCAGGGGAGAGCAATCAGCCCCAGCATTTT. Its protein product is CASQSGESNQPQHF.